The clone carrying this T cell receptor (beta chain) was detected only once. Its target is unknown. Germline is not matched at one junction end, which may reflect a read error. Per germline, CDR1 LGHNA and CDR2 YSLEER. CDR3 length: 16 amino acids. The entry originates in a study of PD-1 blockade in classical Hodgkin lymphoma. The study's findings and limits: Sources of repertoire differences remain undefined, possibly disease activity or prior therapy. By C4D1, CD4+ diversity increased significantly, especially in complete responders. Partial responders and progressors had significantly lower baseline TCR diversity.

After autologous stem cell transplantation all patients relapsed, and prior brentuximab vedotin exposure differed between cohorts. Here immunoSEQ multiplex PCR was the method, and the copy in TCRdb shows in-frame clones only, minus some. The sample yields some 45,000 clones, 85% to 90% seen once. The chain uses TRBV4-3 and TRBJ2-3, with 7 bases matching TRBD2. Sample: peripheral blood mononuclear cells (PBMCs), taken at baseline. The receptor was derived from a human donor with classical Hodgkin lymphoma. CDR3 in DNA: TGCGCCAGCAGCCAAGATGGGTTGACTAGCACGGATACGCAGTATTTT. Its protein is CASSQDGLTSTDTQYF.